This entry lists 20 T cell receptor beta chains sequenced from one sample in a study of T cells in localized non-small cell lung cancer. The data were produced by immunoSEQ multiplex PCR, yet TCRdb's version contains in-frame clones alone and is incomplete. The table has under 55,000 clones, over 75% seen once. The sequencing used PBMCs, collected before any cancer treatment. These TCRs come from a woman between 35 and 75 years old with stage II lung adenocarcinoma.

The rearrangement joins TRBV6-1 to TRBJ1-1, with a possible D match to TRBD1 (6 bases). This CDR3 is 15 amino acids long. CDR1 and CDR2 (germline): MNHNS, SASEGT. V lost 8 bases, J lost 6 bases, and 22 bases lay in between. CDR3 sequence: CASALGGRVESEAFF. For the CDR3, the DNA is TGTGCCAGCGCCCTTGGGGGCAGGGTGGAATCTGAAGCTTTCTTT.

The chain employs TRBV30 and TRBJ1-2, with 7 bases aligning to TRBD1. V gave up 3 bases and J gave up 4 bases; unmatched junction bases: 8. The germline gives CDR1 GTSNPN, CDR2 SVGIG (reference sequence). CDR3 length equals 14 residues. This CDR3 is CAWRIRDSSYGYTF. CDR3 in DNA: TGTGCCTGGAGAATACGGGACAGTTCCTATGGCTACACCTTC.

The chain combines TRBV6-5 with TRBJ1-2, with a weak D call TRBD1 (5 bases). The V end was cut by 6 bases, the J end by 4 bases, with 12 bases between. The CDR3 totals 13 residues. Germline assignment: CDR1 MNHEY and CDR2 SVGAGI. CDR3 sequence (DNA): TGTGCCAGCAGCCCAGACAGCGTCTATGGCTACACCTTC. Its protein product is CASSPDSVYGYTF.

The rearrangement uses TRBV6-6 and TRBJ2-2; 7 bases are shared with TRBD2. The CDR3 extends over 14 amino acids. Germline V gives CDR1 MNHNY, CDR2 SVGAGI (reference sequence). Germline trimming cut 10 bases from V and 3 bases from J; bases unmatched to any gene: 8. CDR3 amino acids: CATLSGRDTGELFF. The CDR3 DNA sequence: TGTGCCACCCTTAGCGGGCGGGACACCGGGGAGCTGTTTTTT.

CDR3 in DNA: TGTGCCAGCAGCCACTCTGTCCAGGTCGGGGGCTATGGCTACACCTTC. Its protein is CASSHSVQVGGYGYTF. This chain uses TRBV14 with TRBJ1-2, with D perhaps TRBD1 (5 bases). Trimming left V 3 bases short and J 4 bases short, with 18 bases between. The V gene's germline CDR1 is SGHDN and CDR2 FVKESK. The CDR3 covers 16 residues. The entire variable domain, with the rest obtained from reference TRBV14 and TRBJ1-2, is as follows: EAGVTQFPSHSVIEKGQTVTLRCDPISGHDNLYWYRRVMGKEIKFLLHFVKESKQDESGMPNNRFLAERTGGTYSTLKVQPAELEDSGVYFCASSHSVQVGGYGYTFGSGTRLTVV.

The rearrangement links TRBV5-1 to TRBJ2-3; 9 positions agree with TRBD1. This CDR3 has 15 amino acids. The V gene end was trimmed by 0 bases and the J gene end by 3 bases; junction bases not matched to a gene: 2. Germline lookup yields CDR1 SGHRS and CDR2 YFSETQ. CDR3 bases: TGCGCCAGCAGCTTGGTCGGACAGGGGACAGATACGCAGTATTTT. It encodes CASSLVGQGTDTQYF.

CDR3 sequence reads: CASSLVQGNTEAFF. For the CDR3, the DNA is TGCGCCAGCAGCTTGGTACAGGGAAACACTGAAGCTTTCTTT. This chain connects TRBV5-1 to TRBJ1-1, with a weak D call TRBD1 (6 bases). The CDR3 loop spans 14 amino acids. Germline V gene lookup returns CDR1 SGHRS and CDR2 YFSETQ. V lost 0 bases to trimming and J lost 2 bases, with 8 bases between them. Together with reference TRBV5-1 and TRBJ1-1, the CDR3 gives the full variable domain: KAGVTQTPRYLIKTRGQQVTLSCSPISGHRSVSWYQQTPGQGLQFLFEYFSETQRNKGNFPGRFSGRQFSNSRSEMNVSTLELGDSALYLCASSLVQGNTEAFFGQGTRLTVV.

This rearrangement joins TRBV7-8 to TRBJ1-5; D is perhaps TRBD1 (5 bases). The CDR3 has 16 amino acids. Between the trimmed V and J ends, which lost 5 bases and 4 bases, there was a span of 18 bases. The germline V gene encodes CDR1 SGHVS and CDR2 FQNEAQ. CDR3 region: CASSQPRVPSNQPQHF. The CDR3, as DNA: TGTGCCAGCAGCCAACCCAGGGTCCCTTCAAATCAGCCCCAGCATTTT.

The chain is built from TRBV6-5 and TRBJ2-1, with 7 bases lining up with TRBD1. This CDR3 has 14 residues. CDR1 is MNHEY, CDR2 SVGAGI, per germline. V was pared by 2 bases and J by 8 bases, with 6 bases of the junction left unmatched. This chain's CDR3 is CASSYDRVGDEQFF. CDR3 DNA: TGTGCCAGCAGTTACGACAGGGTTGGCGATGAGCAGTTCTTC.

This clone appeared a single time. CDR3 sequence reads: CASRWGKNTEAFF. The CDR3 DNA reads as TGTGCCAGCAGGTGGGGAAAGAACACTGAAGCTTTCTTT. The V and J genes are TRBV27 and TRBJ1-1, with D unclear. Germline loops: CDR1 MNHEY, CDR2 SMNVEV (reference sequence). This CDR3 has 13 residues. V was pared by 6 bases and J by 1 base, with 9 bases between.

V usage is TRBV27 and J usage is TRBJ2-7, with D perhaps matching TRBD1 (6 bases). CDR1 MNHEY and CDR2 SMNVEV come from the germline V gene (reference sequence). V lost 2 bases and J lost 4, with 15 bases in between. CDR3 length: 15 residues. This CDR3 is CASSLDRGGSYEQYF. The CDR3 DNA is TGTGCCAGCAGTTTAGACCGAGGGGGATCTTACGAGCAGTACTTC.

This chain joins TRBV13 and TRBJ2-1; 12 bases agree with TRBD2. CDR1 and CDR2 from the germline V gene are PRHDT and FYEKMQ (reference sequence). The CDR3 has 17 amino acids. V gave up 6 bases and J gave up 1 base; unmatched junction bases: 7. The chain's CDR3 is CASSFRTSGVSYNEQFF. The CDR3, as DNA: TGTGCCAGCAGTTTTCGGACTAGCGGGGTTTCCTACAATGAGCAGTTCTTC.

The rearrangement uses TRBV7-7 and TRBJ1-1; D not certain. The germline V gene encodes CDR1 SSHAT and CDR2 FNYEAQ (reference sequence). The CDR3 is made up of 13 amino acids. Trimming took off 0 bases at V and 1 base at J, with 3 bases between the two ends. As DNA, the CDR3 is TGTGCCAGCAGCTTAGCGCGGAACACTGAAGCTTTCTTT. Translating it yields CASSLARNTEAFF.

CDR3 DNA: TGTGCCAGCAGTGTCCGGGGTGAGCAGTTCTTC. Its translation is CASSVRGEQFF. The chain couples TRBV6-6 to TRBJ2-1; TRBD2 is a possible D gene (5 bases). The CDR3 sequence is 11 residues long. The germline V gene has CDR1 MNHNY and CDR2 SVGAGI (reference sequence). Trimming left V 5 bases short and J 9 bases short, with 8 bases between.

The DNA of the CDR3 is TGTGCCAGCAGCTTGGATGCTTTGGGGACCCAGTACTTC. It yields the protein CASSLDALGTQYF. V usage is TRBV5-4 and J usage is TRBJ2-5; D is unclear. Germline V gene sequence: CDR1 SGHNT, CDR2 YYREEE (reference sequence). V was pared by 0 bases and J by 7 bases, with 10 bases between. The CDR3 covers 13 residues.

Judged by abundance, this clone is medium-sized. The chain has TRBV27 and TRBJ1-4; D gene unclear. V was trimmed by 0 bases and J by 8 bases, leaving 13 bases between them. In germline, CDR1 is MNHEY, CDR2 SMNVEV (reference sequence). The CDR3 runs 15 residues. CDR3: CASSLSFGSGEKLFF. CDR3 bases: TGTGCCAGCAGTTTATCGTTTGGGTCCGGGGAAAAACTGTTTTTT.

The V and J genes are TRBV6-5 and TRBJ1-3; D perhaps matches TRBD1 (5 bases). V lost 4 bases to trimming and J lost 4 bases, with 11 bases between them. CDR3 length: 14 residues. CDR1 and CDR2 (germline): MNHEY, SVGAGI. The CDR3 region has the DNA TGTGCCAGCAGTTTCGGCAGGGAGGGAAACACCATATATTTT. This sequence encodes CASSFGREGNTIYF.

This chain's CDR3 is CASSYSRNTIYF. The CDR3 DNA sequence: TGTGCCAGCAGTTACTCGAGGAACACCATATATTTT. The chain uses TRBV6-6 and TRBJ1-3; D remains unclear. The V and J ends lost 0 bases and 7 bases respectively, with 4 bases between them. The CDR3 sequence is 12 residues long. Germline CDR1 MNHNY, CDR2 SVGAGI (reference sequence).

The chain employs TRBV19 and TRBJ2-1; the D is unclear. Deletions cut 7 bases from V and 3 bases from J, with 16 bases between. Germline V gene data show CDR1 as LNHDA and CDR2 as SQIVND (reference sequence). CDR3 length: 15 residues. CDR3 sequence (DNA): TGTGCCAGTACCCGGTCGGAAAAAGGCTACAATGAGCAGTTCTTC. As protein: CASTRSEKGYNEQFF.

The V and J genes are TRBV6-5 and TRBJ2-5, with D maybe TRBD2 (5 bases). The germline V gene encodes CDR1 MNHEY and CDR2 SVGAGI. The CDR3 is 15 amino acids. Between the trimmed V and J ends, which lost 0 bases and 4 bases, there was a span of 12 bases. This chain's CDR3 is CASSYSVMGRETQYF. CDR3 DNA: TGTGCCAGCAGTTACTCCGTCATGGGGAGAGAGACCCAGTACTTC.